The 9 T cell receptor beta chains below were found in one sample sequenced in a study of CD8 T cells in Susac syndrome. The authors reverse transcribed roughly 0.5 to 1 ug RNA with random hexamers. Via MiXCR, TCRdb re-called the immunoSEQ multiplex PCR reads, giving one row per CDR3 protein. The sample has approximately 160,000 distinct CDR3 sequences, 92% seen once. The source material was CD4+ T cells from PBMCs. The receptors stem from a human donor in good health.

The chain combines TRBV18 with TRBJ1-2; D remains ambiguous. Germline CDR1 reads KGHSH; CDR2 reads LQKENI. V gave up 2 bases and J gave up 0 bases, with 13 bases separating them. The CDR3 extends over 16 amino acids. CDR3 DNA: TGTGCCAGCTCACCAAAAGCGCAGAGGCCTAACTATGGCTACACCTTC. It encodes CASSPKAQRPNYGYTF.

V gene TRBV6-5 combines with J gene TRBJ2-3; D not resolved. The CDR3 spans 12 residues. CDR1 and CDR2 (germline): MNHEY, SVGAGI. V gave up 7 bases and J gave up 1 base, with 6 bases separating them. CDR3 in amino acids: CASTGGTDTQYF. As DNA, the CDR3 is TGTGCCAGCACAGGCGGCACAGATACGCAGTATTTT.

The chain carries TRBV6-5 and TRBJ2-7; 7 nucleotides agree with TRBD2. The ends lost 0 bases at V and 4 bases at J; junction bases unmatched: 6. CDR1 and CDR2 from the germline V gene are MNHEY and SVGAGI. The CDR3 runs 15 residues. The CDR3 loop reads CASSYSGRGRYEQYF. In DNA, the CDR3 is TGTGCCAGCAGTTACTCCGGGCGGGGGAGATACGAGCAGTACTTC.

The chain uses TRBV19 and TRBJ2-1; D remains ambiguous. The V gene's germline CDR1 is LNHDA and CDR2 SQIVND (reference sequence). The germline V and J ends were trimmed by 5 bases and 0 bases, with 17 bases remaining between them. The CDR3 length is 17 residues. The CDR3 here is CASSSWTGLGSYNEQFF. The CDR3 DNA follows: TGTGCCAGTAGTTCATGGACGGGTCTGGGCTCCTACAATGAGCAGTTCTTC.

The chain carries TRBV29-1 and TRBJ1-1, with a weak D call TRBD1 (5 bases). The CDR3 runs to 13 residues. Germline-derived CDR1 and CDR2 are SQVTM and ANQGSEA. The V end was cut by 6 bases, the J end by 6 bases, with 17 bases between. CDR3 protein: CSVSGQESSEAFF. The CDR3 region has the DNA TGCAGCGTCTCGGGGCAGGAAAGCTCTGAAGCTTTCTTT.

The CDR3 region is CASSQVTNQPQHF. The CDR3 bases are TGTGCCAGCAGCCAAGTAACAAATCAGCCCCAGCATTTT. J is TRBJ1-5 and V is TRBV2; unclear D gene. V lost 6 bases and J 4 bases, leaving 10 bases between the germline ends. The CDR3 is made up of 13 amino acids. Looked up from germline, CDR1 is SNHLY and CDR2 is FYNNEI.

V usage is TRBV6-5 and J usage is TRBJ2-1; 13 bases match TRBD2. The CDR3 totals 20 residues. Germline lookup yields CDR1 MNHEY and CDR2 SVGAGI. The ends lost 2 bases at V and 0 bases at J; junction bases unmatched: 10. This CDR3 is CASSYKPGTSGIGSYNEQFF. CDR3 DNA sequence: TGTGCCAGCAGTTACAAACCCGGGACTAGCGGGATTGGCTCCTACAATGAGCAGTTCTTC.

This clonotype was recorded only once. The genes are TRBV10-3 and TRBJ1-2, with a tentative D call TRBD1 (6 bases). V gave up 5 bases and J gave up 4 bases, with 17 bases separating them. From germline, CDR1 is ENHRY and CDR2 SYGVKD. The length of the CDR3 is 15 residues. CDR3 loop: CAISNAGTRVYGYTF. The CDR3 DNA follows: TGTGCCATCAGTAACGCCGGGACAAGGGTCTATGGCTACACCTTC.

The V call is TRBV6-1, the J call TRBJ2-5, with 11 bases matching TRBD2. Germline CDR1 is MNHNS and CDR2 is SASEGT. CDR3 size: 16 residues. V was pared by 6 bases and J by 5 bases, with 11 bases of the junction left unmatched. CDR3 nucleotides: TGTGCCAGCAGCGCAGGGACTAGCGGCCTGGGTGAGACCCAGTACTTC. Its translation is CASSAGTSGLGETQYF.